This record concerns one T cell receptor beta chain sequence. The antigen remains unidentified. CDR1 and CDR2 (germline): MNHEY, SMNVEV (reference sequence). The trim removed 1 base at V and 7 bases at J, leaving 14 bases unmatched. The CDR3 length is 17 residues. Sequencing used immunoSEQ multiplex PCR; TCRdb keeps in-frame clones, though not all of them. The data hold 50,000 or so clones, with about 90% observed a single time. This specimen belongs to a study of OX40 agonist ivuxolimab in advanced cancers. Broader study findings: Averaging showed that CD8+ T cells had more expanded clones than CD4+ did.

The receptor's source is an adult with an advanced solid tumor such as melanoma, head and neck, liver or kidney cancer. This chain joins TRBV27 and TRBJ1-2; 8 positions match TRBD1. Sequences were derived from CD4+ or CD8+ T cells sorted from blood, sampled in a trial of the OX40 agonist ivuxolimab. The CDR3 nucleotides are TGTGCCAGCAGTTTATTCTCCGGAGGGGACAGGTGGAGTGGCTACACCTTC. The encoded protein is CASSLFSGGDRWSGYTF.